Sequencing of this T cell receptor beta chain was carried out in a study of blood T cell repertoires in COVID-19. Study summary: T cells, B-cell-depleted T cells, or PBMCs supplied cDNA or gDNA.

Participants came from some 26 US areas, aged roughly 18 to 90 years. Cohort allocation depended upon clinical history that participants reported. Authors' analysis steps: Amplifying reference gene primers gave estimates of nucleated cell counts. Generated by immunoSEQ multiplex PCR, the TCRdb table keeps only in-frame clones and is missing some. V and J calls plus clone size are reproduced from that table; the DNA served to infer D and trimming. The top ten clones hold 1.2% of a sample with more than 250,000 clones, about 91% of them seen once. Sequenced: PBMCs or T cells enriched from blood (not recorded which). The sequence was collected from a woman aged 40 to 50 with acute COVID-19.

CDR3: CASSLVLAGGPRFF. CDR3 bases: TGTGCCAGCAGCTTAGTGCTAGCGGGAGGGCCACGGTTCTTC. The J gene is TRBJ2-1, the V gene TRBV11-3, with 12 bases identical to TRBD2. The CDR3 covers 14 residues. J was trimmed by 15 bases and V by 1 base; bases with no gene match: 7. CDR1 and CDR2 from the germline V gene are SGHNT and YENEEA.